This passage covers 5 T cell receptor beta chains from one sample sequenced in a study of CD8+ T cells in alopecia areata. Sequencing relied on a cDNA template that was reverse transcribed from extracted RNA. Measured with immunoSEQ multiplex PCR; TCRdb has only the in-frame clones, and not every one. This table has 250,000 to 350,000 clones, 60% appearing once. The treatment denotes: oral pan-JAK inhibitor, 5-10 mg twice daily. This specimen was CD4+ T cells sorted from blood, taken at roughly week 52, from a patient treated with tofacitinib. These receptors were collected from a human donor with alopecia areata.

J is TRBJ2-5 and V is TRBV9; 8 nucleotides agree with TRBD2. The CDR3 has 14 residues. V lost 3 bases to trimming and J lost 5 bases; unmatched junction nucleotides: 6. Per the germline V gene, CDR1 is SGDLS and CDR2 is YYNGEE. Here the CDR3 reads CASSATGGLETQYF. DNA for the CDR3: TGTGCCAGCAGCGCAACGGGGGGGCTTGAGACCCAGTACTTC.

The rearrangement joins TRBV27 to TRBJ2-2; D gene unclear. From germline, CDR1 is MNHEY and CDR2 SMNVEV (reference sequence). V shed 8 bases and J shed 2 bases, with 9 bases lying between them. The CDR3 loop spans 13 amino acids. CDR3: CASRPLNTGELFF. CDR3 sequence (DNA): TGTGCCAGCCGACCCCTCAACACCGGGGAGCTGTTTTTT.

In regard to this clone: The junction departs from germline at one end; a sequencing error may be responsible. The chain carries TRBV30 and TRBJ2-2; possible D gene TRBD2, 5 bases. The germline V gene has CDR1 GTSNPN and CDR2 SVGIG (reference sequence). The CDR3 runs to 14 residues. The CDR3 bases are TGTGCCCGGAGTCACGGGGCGAACACCGGGGAGCTGTTTTTT. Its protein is CARSHGANTGELFF.

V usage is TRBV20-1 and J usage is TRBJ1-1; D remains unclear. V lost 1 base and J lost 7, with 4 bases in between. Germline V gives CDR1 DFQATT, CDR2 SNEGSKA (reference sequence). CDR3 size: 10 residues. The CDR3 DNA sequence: TGCAGTGCTAGAGGGAATGAAGCTTTCTTT. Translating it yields CSARGNEAFF.

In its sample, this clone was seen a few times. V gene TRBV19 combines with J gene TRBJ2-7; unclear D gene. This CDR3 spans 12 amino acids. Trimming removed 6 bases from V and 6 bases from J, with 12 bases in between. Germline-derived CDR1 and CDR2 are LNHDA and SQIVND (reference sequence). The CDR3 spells CASSQMGSEQYF. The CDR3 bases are TGTGCCAGTAGCCAGATGGGGTCCGAGCAGTACTTC.